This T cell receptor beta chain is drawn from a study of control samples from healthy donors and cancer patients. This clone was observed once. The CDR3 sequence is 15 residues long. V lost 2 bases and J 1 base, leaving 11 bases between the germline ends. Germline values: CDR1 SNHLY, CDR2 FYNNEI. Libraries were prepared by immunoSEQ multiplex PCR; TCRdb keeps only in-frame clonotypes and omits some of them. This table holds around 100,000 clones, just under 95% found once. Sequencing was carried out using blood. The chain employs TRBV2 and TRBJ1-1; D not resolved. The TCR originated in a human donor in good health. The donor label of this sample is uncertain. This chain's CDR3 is CASSEWSRRNTEAFF. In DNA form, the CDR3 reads TGTGCCAGCAGTGAATGGAGCAGGCGGAACACTGAAGCTTTCTTT.